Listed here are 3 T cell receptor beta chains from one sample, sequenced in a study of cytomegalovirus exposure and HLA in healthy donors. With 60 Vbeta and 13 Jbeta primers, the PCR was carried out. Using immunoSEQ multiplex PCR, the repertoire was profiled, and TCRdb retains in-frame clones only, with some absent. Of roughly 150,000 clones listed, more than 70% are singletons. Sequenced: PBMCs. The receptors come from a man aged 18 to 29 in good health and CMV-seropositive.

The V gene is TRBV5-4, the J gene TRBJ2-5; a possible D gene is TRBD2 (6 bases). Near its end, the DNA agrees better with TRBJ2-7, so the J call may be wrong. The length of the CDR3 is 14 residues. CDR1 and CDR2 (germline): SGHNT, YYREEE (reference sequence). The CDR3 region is CASSLGGVSYEQYF. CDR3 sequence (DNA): TGTGCCAGCAGCTTGGGGGGGGTCTCCTACGAGCAGTACTTC.

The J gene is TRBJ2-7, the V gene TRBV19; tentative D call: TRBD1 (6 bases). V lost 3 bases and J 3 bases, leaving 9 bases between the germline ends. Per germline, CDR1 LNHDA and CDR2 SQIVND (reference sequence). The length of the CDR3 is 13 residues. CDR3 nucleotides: TGTGCCAGTAGTATCGCCAGGGGCTACGAGCAGTACTTC. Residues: CASSIARGYEQYF.

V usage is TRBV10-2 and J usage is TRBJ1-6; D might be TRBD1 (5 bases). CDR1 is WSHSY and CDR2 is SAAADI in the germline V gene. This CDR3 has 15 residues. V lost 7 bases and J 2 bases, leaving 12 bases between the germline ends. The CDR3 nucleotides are TGCGCCAGCACGTCCAGGGAACCCTATAATTCACCCCTCCACTTT. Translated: CASTSREPYNSPLHF.